This TCR beta chain comes out of a study of cytomegalovirus exposure and HLA in healthy donors. In the PCR, 60 Vbeta and 13 Jbeta primers were used. TCRdb's copy holds only in-frame clones and misses some; the assay was immunoSEQ multiplex PCR. The sample lists around 69,000 clones; about 73% were seen once. Remarks on this clone: The antigen remains unidentified.

Study results and limitations: With later analysis, a missense DCLRE1C variant became linked to TCR beta V- and J-gene trimming.

The CDR3 is 13 amino acids. The germline V gene has CDR1 SGHTS and CDR2 YDEGEE. Trimming took 6 bases from V and 3 from J; bases not matched to a gene: 4. Sequencing was carried out using PBMCs. The TCR comes from a woman aged 45 to 65 in good health and CMV-seropositive. The V and J genes are TRBV5-8 and TRBJ1-1; 8 bases map to TRBD1. CDR3 protein: CASNLQGDTEAFF. DNA of the CDR3: TGTGCCAGCAACCTACAGGGGGACACTGAAGCTTTCTTT.